This TCR beta chain was documented in a study of identifying expanded T cells in peripheral blood (dated by TCRdb to the late 2010s). Background for the entire study: Technical replicates were generated by sequencing separate aliquots of the same genomic DNA pool, with four replicates compared pairwise.

Including the terminal cysteine and phenylalanine, the CDR3 comprises 16 residues. Only the CDR3 DNA stays, 48 bases, in frame from base 1. According to the germline V gene, CDR1 reads SQVTM and CDR2 reads ANQGSEA. After removal of 2 bases from V and 4 bases from J, the junction retains 12 bases not matched to a gene. Note on this clone: There is no known antigen for this receptor. Per-base qualities were not stored, and no clone one base away is much larger.

Broad study findings and their caveats: Both the number of clones called differentially abundant and the false-positive rate were significantly reduced by the beta-binomial model across all healthy-donor time intervals. Across all healthy donors, variance in clone template counts between approximately two-week samples was found to increase significantly with total template count. Approximately 1.1 differentially abundant clones were flagged by the binomial model between technical replicates, whereas about 15 and 19 were flagged over around two weeks and four weeks, respectively. It was expected by the authors that biological variance in healthy repertoires might increase further over much longer intervals, such as months to years.

The immunoSEQ Assay, which relies on bias-controlled multiplex PCR amplification of genomic DNA, was used to profile TCRbeta CDR3 regions. Per the original workflow: The absolute abundance of each unique TCRbeta CDR3 region was quantified after sequences were collapsed and filtered. Two models were used to test differential abundance: a binomial model (Fisher-equivalent) and a beta-binomial model that adds time-dependent variance fitted from healthy donors. Clones with fewer than 5 combined templates were removed, and differential abundance was called for clones with a Benjamini-Hochberg FDR below 0.01. In the beta-binomial model, variance was expressed as a function of the total template count across the two samples, in the form v = (b*log(k)+a)^2. TCRdb provides this immuneACCESS table in a form limited to in-frame rearrangements. Some clones are lacking; in checked studies, under half of them reflect an unresolved V gene, and why the rest are absent is not known. V, J and clone size reflect that table, while D and trimming were determined from the DNA. The sample table lists some 120,000 clones, more than 75% of them with a count of one. The ten largest clones represent roughly 3.3% of the sample.

During the collection period, no immune events, such as infections, were documented for the healthy donors. To calibrate time-dependent variance in a beta-binomial model of T-cell clone differential abundance, blood repertoires from healthy donors were used as a training cohort. The training cohort included about ten healthy donors, of whom 3 were female and 7 were male. The donors were between roughly 29 and 70 years old, with an average age of roughly 41 years. Whole blood was collected from each healthy donor at three time points spaced approximately 2 weeks apart and obtained from a commercial supplier. Genomic DNA was extracted from unsorted whole blood for immunosequencing.

The receptor was isolated from a person between 18 and 69 years old in good health. The specimen sequenced was blood. The sequence joins TRBV29-1 to TRBJ1-1, with 8 central nucleotides matching TRBD1. The sequence in DNA is TGCAGCGTTGAATCTATGGGACAGGCGGGAGGCACTGAAGCTTTCTTT. Its translation is CSVESMGQAGGTEAFF.